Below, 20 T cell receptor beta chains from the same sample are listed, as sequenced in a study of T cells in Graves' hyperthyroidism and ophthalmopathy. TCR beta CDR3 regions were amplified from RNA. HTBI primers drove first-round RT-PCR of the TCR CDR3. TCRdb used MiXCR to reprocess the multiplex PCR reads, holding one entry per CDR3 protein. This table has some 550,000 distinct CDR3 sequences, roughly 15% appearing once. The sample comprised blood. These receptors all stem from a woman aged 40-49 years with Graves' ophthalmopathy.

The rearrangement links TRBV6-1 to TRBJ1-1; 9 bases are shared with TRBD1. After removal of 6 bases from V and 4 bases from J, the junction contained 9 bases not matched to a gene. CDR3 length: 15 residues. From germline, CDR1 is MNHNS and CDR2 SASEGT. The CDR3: CASRTGGLPGTEAFF. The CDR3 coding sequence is TGTGCCAGCAGAACAGGGGGCCTCCCCGGCACTGAAGCTTTCTTT.

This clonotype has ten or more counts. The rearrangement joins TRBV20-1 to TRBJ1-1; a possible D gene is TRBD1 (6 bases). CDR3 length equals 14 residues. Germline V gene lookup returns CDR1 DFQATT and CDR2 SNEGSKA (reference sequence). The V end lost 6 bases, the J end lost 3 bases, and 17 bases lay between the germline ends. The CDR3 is CSAKGHSLDTEAFF. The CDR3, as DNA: TGCAGTGCCAAGGGACACTCCCTCGACACTGAAGCTTTCTTT.

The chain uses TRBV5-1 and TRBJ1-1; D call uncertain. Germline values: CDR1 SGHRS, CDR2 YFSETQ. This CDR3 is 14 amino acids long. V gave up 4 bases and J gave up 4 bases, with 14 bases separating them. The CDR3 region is CASSPQLGGTEAFF. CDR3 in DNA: TGCGCCAGCAGCCCACAGCTTGGAGGCACTGAAGCTTTCTTT. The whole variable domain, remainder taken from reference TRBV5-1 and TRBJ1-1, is KAGVTQTPRYLIKTRGQQVTLSCSPISGHRSVSWYQQTPGQGLQFLFEYFSETQRNKGNFPGRFSGRQFSNSRSEMNVSTLELGDSALYLCASSPQLGGTEAFFGQGTRLTVV.

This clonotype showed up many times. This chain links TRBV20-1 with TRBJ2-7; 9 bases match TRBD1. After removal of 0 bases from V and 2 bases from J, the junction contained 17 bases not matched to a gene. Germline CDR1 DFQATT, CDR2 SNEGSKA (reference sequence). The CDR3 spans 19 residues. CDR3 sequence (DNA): TGCAGTGCTAGAGATCTGTTCGGGGGACAGGGCTACAGGGCCTACGAGCAGTACTTC. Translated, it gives CSARDLFGGQGYRAYEQYF.

The CDR3 loop is CASSLTGAMMSQPQHF. The CDR3 DNA reads as TGTGCCAGCAGTTTAACAGGGGCCATGATGAGTCAGCCCCAGCATTTT. The chain is built from TRBV6-5 and TRBJ1-5; TRBD1 aligns across 7 bases. Germline assignment: CDR1 MNHEY and CDR2 SVGAGI. The V segment lost 4 bases and the J segment 6 bases; nucleotides outside the gene matches: 12. The CDR3 consists of 16 residues.

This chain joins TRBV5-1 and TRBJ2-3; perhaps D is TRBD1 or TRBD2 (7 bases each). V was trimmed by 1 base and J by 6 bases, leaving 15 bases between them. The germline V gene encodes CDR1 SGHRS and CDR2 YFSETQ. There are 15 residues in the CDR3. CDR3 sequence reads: CASSLQGGYPDTQYF. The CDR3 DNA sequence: TGCGCCAGCAGCTTGCAGGGGGGGTATCCCGATACGCAGTATTTT.

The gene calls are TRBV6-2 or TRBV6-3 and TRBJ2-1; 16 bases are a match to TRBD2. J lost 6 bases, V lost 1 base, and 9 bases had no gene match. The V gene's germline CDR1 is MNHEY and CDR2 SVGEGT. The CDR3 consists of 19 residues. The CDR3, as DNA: TGTGCCAGCAGTTACTTCCCGGGACTAGCGGGGGGGCCCGGCAATGAGCAGTTCTTC. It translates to CASSYFPGLAGGPGNEQFF.

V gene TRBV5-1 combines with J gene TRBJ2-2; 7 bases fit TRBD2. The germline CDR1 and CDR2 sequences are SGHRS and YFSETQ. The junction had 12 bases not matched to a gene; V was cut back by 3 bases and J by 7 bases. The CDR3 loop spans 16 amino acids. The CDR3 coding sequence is TGCGCCAGCAGCTATACCAGCGGGATCCGAGGCGGGGAGCTGTTTTTT. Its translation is CASSYTSGIRGGELFF.

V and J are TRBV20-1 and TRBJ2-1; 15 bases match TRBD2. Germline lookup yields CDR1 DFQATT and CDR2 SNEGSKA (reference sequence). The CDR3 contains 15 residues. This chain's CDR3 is CSRTSGRASYNEQFF. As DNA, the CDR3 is TGCAGCAGGACTAGCGGGAGGGCCTCCTACAATGAGCAGTTCTTC.

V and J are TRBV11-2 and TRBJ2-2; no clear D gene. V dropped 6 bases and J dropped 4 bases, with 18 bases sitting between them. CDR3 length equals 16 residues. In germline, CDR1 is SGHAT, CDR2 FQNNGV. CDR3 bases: TGTGCCAGCAGACACCACACAGAGTCCCGCACCGGGGAGCTGTTTTTT. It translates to CASRHHTESRTGELFF.

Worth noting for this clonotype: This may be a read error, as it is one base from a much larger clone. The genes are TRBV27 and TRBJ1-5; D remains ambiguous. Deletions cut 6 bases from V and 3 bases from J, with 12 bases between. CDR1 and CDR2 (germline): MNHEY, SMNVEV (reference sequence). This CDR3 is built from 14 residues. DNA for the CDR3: TGTGCCAGCAGCCCCCTGAGTAACAATCAGCCCCAGCATTTT. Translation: CASSPLSNNQPQHF.

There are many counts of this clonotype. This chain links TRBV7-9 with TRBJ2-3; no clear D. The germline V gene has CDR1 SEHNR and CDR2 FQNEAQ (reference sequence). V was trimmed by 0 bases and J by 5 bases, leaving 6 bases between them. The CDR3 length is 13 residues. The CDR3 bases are TGTGCCAGCAGCTTAGCTGGGGTAGATACGCAGTATTTT. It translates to CASSLAGVDTQYF.

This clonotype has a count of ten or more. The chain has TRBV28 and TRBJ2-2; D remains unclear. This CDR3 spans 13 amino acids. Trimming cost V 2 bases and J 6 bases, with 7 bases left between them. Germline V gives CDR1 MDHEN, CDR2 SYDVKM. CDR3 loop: CASSLVVPGELFF. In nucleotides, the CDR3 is TGTGCCAGCAGTTTAGTCGTCCCCGGGGAGCTGTTTTTT.

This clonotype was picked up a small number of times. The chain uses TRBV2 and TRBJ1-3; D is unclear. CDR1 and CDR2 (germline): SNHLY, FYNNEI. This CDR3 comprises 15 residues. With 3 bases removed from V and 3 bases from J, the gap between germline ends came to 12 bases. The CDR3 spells CASSDSGGHGNTIYF. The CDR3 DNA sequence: TGTGCCAGCAGTGATAGTGGAGGGCATGGAAACACCATATATTTT.

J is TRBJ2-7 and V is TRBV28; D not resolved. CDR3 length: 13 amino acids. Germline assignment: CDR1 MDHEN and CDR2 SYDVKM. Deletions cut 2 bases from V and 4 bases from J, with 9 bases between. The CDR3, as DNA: TGTGCCAGCAGTTTAAGTGGTTGGTACGAGCAGTACTTC. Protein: CASSLSGWYEQYF.

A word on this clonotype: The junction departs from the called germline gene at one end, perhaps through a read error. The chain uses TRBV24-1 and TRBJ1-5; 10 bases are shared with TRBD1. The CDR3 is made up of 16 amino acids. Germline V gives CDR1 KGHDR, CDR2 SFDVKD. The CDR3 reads CATSDRQGAGNQLQHF. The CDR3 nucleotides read TGTGCCACCAGTGACCGACAGGGGGCGGGAAATCAGCTCCAGCATTTT.

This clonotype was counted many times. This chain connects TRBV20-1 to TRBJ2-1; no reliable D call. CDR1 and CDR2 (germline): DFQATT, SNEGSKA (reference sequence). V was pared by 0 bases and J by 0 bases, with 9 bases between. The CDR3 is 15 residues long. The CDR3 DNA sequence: TGCAGTGCTAGAGATGTACAGAGCTCCTACAATGAGCAGTTCTTC. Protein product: CSARDVQSSYNEQFF.

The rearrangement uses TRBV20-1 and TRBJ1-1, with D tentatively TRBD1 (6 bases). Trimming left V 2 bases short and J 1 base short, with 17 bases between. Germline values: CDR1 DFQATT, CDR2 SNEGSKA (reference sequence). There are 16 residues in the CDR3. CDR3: CSARQHPPTGNTEAFF. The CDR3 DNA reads TGCAGTGCTAGACAACACCCACCGACAGGGAACACTGAAGCTTTCTTT.

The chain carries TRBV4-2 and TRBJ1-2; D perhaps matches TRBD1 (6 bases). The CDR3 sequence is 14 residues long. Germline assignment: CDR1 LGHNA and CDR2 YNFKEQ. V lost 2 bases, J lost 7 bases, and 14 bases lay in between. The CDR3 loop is CASSQSDGQPGYTF. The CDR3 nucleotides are TGTGCCAGCAGCCAATCCGACGGACAGCCTGGCTACACCTTC.

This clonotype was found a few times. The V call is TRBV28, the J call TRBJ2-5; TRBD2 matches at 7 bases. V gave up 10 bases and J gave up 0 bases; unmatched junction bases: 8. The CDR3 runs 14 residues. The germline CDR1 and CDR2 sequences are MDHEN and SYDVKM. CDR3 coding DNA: TGTGCCACCCTCCTTGGGGGGGACCAAGAGACCCAGTACTTC. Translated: CATLLGGDQETQYF.